One sample yielded the 20 T cell receptor beta chains listed below, sequenced in a study of T-cell memory formation after mild COVID-19. TCRdb reanalysed the 5' RACE reads using MiXCR and keeps one entry per CDR3 protein. Here the sample spans under 600,000 distinct CDR3 sequences, about 22% being singletons. Sequenced sample: PBMCs or a T cell subset sorted from them (not recorded which). The receptors come from an adult woman who had mild COVID-19 (a few samples of this study predate the infection). Cell type and time point are not known.

The table lists this clonotype with a few counts. The chain couples TRBV7-9 to TRBJ2-7, with 13 bases fitting TRBD2. This CDR3 has 17 amino acids. Germline CDR1 and CDR2: SEHNR and FQNEAQ (reference sequence). V dropped 4 bases and J dropped 5; count of bases not matched to a gene: 11. CDR3 protein: CASSSPTTSGRTHEQYF. CDR3 coding DNA: TGTGCCAGCAGCTCACCGACGACTAGCGGGAGGACCCACGAGCAGTACTTC.

The V call is TRBV6-5, the J call TRBJ1-2; 10 bases agree with TRBD1. The CDR3 is made up of 13 amino acids. The germline CDR1 and CDR2 sequences are MNHEY and SVGAGI. Trimming removed 6 bases from V and 8 bases from J; junction bases left unmatched: 6. CDR3 residues: CASRPGTGVGYTF. In DNA form, the CDR3 reads TGTGCCAGCAGGCCGGGGACAGGGGTGGGCTACACCTTC.

In its sample, this clonotype was seen a few times. V gene TRBV30 combines with J gene TRBJ2-7, with D perhaps TRBD1 (6 bases). V was shortened by 0 bases and J by 2 bases, with 8 bases between the two germline ends. The CDR3 spans 13 residues. In germline, CDR1 is GTSNPN, CDR2 SVGIG (reference sequence). The CDR3: CAWSVAGAYEQYF. The CDR3 coding sequence is TGTGCCTGGAGTGTAGCAGGGGCCTACGAGCAGTACTTC.

There are a few counts of this clonotype. The chain is built from TRBV28 and TRBJ2-2, with D possibly TRBD1 on 5 matching bases. V dropped 10 bases and J dropped 0 bases, with 12 bases sitting between them. Germline V gene sequence: CDR1 MDHEN, CDR2 SYDVKM. This CDR3 is 14 amino acids long. The CDR3 nucleotides are TGTGCCACCAATAGGGGTTCGAACACCGGGGAGCTGTTTTTT. It encodes CATNRGSNTGELFF.

This clonotype was seen more than once but under ten times. The rearrangement joins TRBV6-2 or TRBV6-3 to TRBJ2-4; D is unclear. The CDR3 is 15 residues long. V was shortened by 8 bases and J by 0 bases, with 14 bases between the two germline ends. From germline, CDR1 is MNHEY and CDR2 SVGEGT. The DNA for the CDR3 is TGTGCCAGCGCACAAAAACAGCAAGCCAAAAACATTCAGTACTTC. Its protein is CASAQKQQAKNIQYF.

There are a few counts of this clonotype. The rearrangement joins TRBV7-9 to TRBJ1-1; 9 positions match TRBD1. Germline values: CDR1 SEHNR, CDR2 FQNEAQ (reference sequence). There are 15 residues in the CDR3. J gave up 4 bases and V 1 base, and 4 bases lay outside the gene matches. The CDR3 DNA sequence: TGTGCCAGCAGCTTAGAGAGGACAGGGGTCACTGAAGCTTTCTTT. Translation gives CASSLERTGVTEAFF.

This clonotype was picked up one time. The rearrangement uses TRBV9 and TRBJ1-6; D not certain. The CDR3 totals 13 residues. V was clipped by 0 bases and J by 5 bases, with 3 bases between them. CDR1 SGDLS and CDR2 YYNGEE come from the germline V gene. This chain's CDR3 is CASSVENNSPLHF. CDR3 sequence (DNA): TGTGCCAGCAGCGTAGAGAATAATTCACCCCTCCACTTT.

The table lists this clonotype with a few counts. One end of the junction does not line up with germline, which may come from a read error. The chain is built from TRBV7-9 and TRBJ2-1; possibly TRBD2 for D (6 bases). The CDR3 spans 16 residues. Germline V gene data show CDR1 as SEHNR and CDR2 as FQNEAQ (reference sequence). The CDR3 here is CASSLAQVISYNEQFF. The CDR3 DNA sequence: TGTGCCAGCAGCCTAGCGCAGGTTATCTCCTACAATGAGCAGTTCTTC.

The V gene is TRBV5-1, the J gene TRBJ1-1, with D maybe TRBD1 (6 bases). The CDR3 consists of 15 residues. V was trimmed by 4 bases and J by 4 bases, leaving 17 bases between them. The germline CDR1 and CDR2 sequences are SGHRS and YFSETQ. CDR3 residues: CASSQTQGRGTEAFF. The DNA for the CDR3 is TGCGCCAGCAGCCAGACACAGGGACGGGGCACTGAAGCTTTCTTT.

The CDR3 bases are TGCAGTGAAACGGGACTCCCGAATGAGCAGTTCTTC. This codes for CSETGLPNEQFF. The genes are TRBV20-1 and TRBJ2-1, with D possibly being TRBD2 (6 bases). The germline V gene encodes CDR1 DFQATT and CDR2 SNEGSKA (reference sequence). The CDR3 runs to 12 residues. Trimming left V 7 bases short and J 7 bases short, with 14 bases between.

This clonotype came up a few times. V is TRBV5-1 and J is TRBJ2-7; possibly TRBD1 for D (5 bases). Germline values: CDR1 SGHRS, CDR2 YFSETQ. Trimming left V 1 base short and J 4 bases short, with 15 bases between. The CDR3 length is 15 residues. This CDR3 reads CASSLPGRNEYEQYF. The CDR3 region has the DNA TGCGCCAGCAGCTTGCCAGGGCGCAATGAGTACGAGCAGTACTTC.

This clonotype showed up just a few times. The chain has TRBV24-1 and TRBJ2-1; 7 positions match TRBD2. In germline, CDR1 is KGHDR, CDR2 SFDVKD. Trimming took 5 bases from V and 4 from J; bases not matched to a gene: 7. This CDR3 has 15 amino acids. The CDR3 DNA follows: TGTGCCACCAGTGGAATGGGGACTACTTACAATGAGCAGTTCTTC. Its protein is CATSGMGTTYNEQFF.

As DNA, the CDR3 is TGTGCCAGCAGCAAGCCCGGGGAGCTGTTTTTT. It translates to CASSKPGELFF. The chain has TRBV9 and TRBJ2-2; D gene unclear. The V end lost 4 bases, the J end lost 6 bases, and 4 bases lay between the germline ends. Germline V gene lookup returns CDR1 SGDLS and CDR2 YYNGEE. The CDR3 is 11 residues long.

This clonotype turned up a few times. The chain employs TRBV6-6 and TRBJ1-1; no reliable D call. Germline assignment: CDR1 MNHNY and CDR2 SVGAGI (reference sequence). Trimming cost V 0 bases and J 8 bases, with 7 bases left between them. The CDR3 sequence is 12 residues long. CDR3 residues: CASSYSVSEAFF. The CDR3 DNA follows: TGTGCCAGCAGTTACTCGGTTTCCGAAGCTTTCTTT.

The J gene is TRBJ2-2, the V gene TRBV20-1; the match to TRBD2 covers 7 bases. From germline, CDR1 is DFQATT and CDR2 SNEGSKA (reference sequence). V shed 3 bases and J 3 bases; nucleotides not matched to a gene: 4. This CDR3 has 14 amino acids. CDR3 sequence reads: CSASGRFHTGELFF. The DNA of the CDR3 is TGCAGTGCTAGCGGGAGGTTCCACACCGGGGAGCTGTTTTTT.

V usage is TRBV18 and J usage is TRBJ2-3; D unresolved. Per germline, CDR1 KGHSH and CDR2 LQKENI. Deletions cut 4 bases from V and 1 base from J, with 9 bases between. The CDR3 is made up of 14 amino acids. The CDR3 DNA follows: TGTGCCAGCTCACGATCTTTGGGCACAGATACGCAGTATTTT. Protein: CASSRSLGTDTQYF. The full variable domain, with the rest looked up from reference TRBV18 and TRBJ2-3, is NAGVMQNPRHLVRRRGQEARLRCSPMKGHSHVYWYRQLPEEGLKFMVYLQKENIIDESGMPKERFSAEFPKEGPSILRIQQVVRGDSAAYFCASSRSLGTDTQYFGPGTRLTVL.

This clonotype was recorded a few times. The chain combines TRBV5-1 with TRBJ2-2; tentative D call: TRBD2 (5 bases). The V gene lost 0 bases and the J gene lost 4 bases, with 10 bases spanning the gap. The CDR3 extends over 15 amino acids. Germline lookup yields CDR1 SGHRS and CDR2 YFSETQ. This CDR3 reads CASSLASGFTGELFF. The CDR3 DNA sequence: TGCGCCAGCAGCTTGGCCAGCGGTTTCACCGGGGAGCTGTTTTTT.

This rearrangement joins TRBV25-1 to TRBJ1-2; TRBD1 is a possible D gene (5 bases). V lost 8 bases and J 8 bases, leaving 15 bases between the germline ends. Germline values: CDR1 MGHDK, CDR2 SYGVNS. The CDR3 contains 12 residues. CDR3 coding DNA: TGTGCCAGCGGTGGGGCCCCTGGAGGCTACACCTTC. It is translated as CASGGAPGGYTF.

This clonotype was seen only a few times. The gene calls are TRBV6-6 and TRBJ2-1; maybe TRBD2 (7 bases). This CDR3 has 17 amino acids. Germline CDR1 MNHNY, CDR2 SVGAGI (reference sequence). Trimming left V 1 base short and J 8 bases short, with 21 bases between. The CDR3 DNA sequence: TGTGCCAGCAGTTACTACAGGGCCCGGGGGGTCCCCGATGAGCAGTTCTTC. The encoded protein is CASSYYRARGVPDEQFF.

This clonotype came up a few times. The rearrangement links TRBV5-6 to TRBJ2-2; D remains unclear. The CDR3 totals 13 residues. CDR1 and CDR2 (germline): SGHDT, YYEEEE. The V end was cut by 0 bases, the J end by 9 bases, with 9 bases between. CDR3 sequence reads: CASSLDTQRELFF. In DNA, the CDR3 is TGTGCCAGCAGCTTGGACACCCAAAGGGAGCTGTTTTTT.